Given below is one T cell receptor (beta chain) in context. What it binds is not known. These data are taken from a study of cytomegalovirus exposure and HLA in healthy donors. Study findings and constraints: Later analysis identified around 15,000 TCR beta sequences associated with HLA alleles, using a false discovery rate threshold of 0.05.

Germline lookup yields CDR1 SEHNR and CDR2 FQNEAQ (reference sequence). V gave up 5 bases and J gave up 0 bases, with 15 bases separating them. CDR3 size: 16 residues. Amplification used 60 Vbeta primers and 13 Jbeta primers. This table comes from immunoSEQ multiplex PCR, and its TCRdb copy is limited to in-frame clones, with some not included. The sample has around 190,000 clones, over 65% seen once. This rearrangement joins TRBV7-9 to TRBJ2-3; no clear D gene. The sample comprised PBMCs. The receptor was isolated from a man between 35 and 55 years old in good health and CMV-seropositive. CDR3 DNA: TGTGCCAGCAGCCCCCCCCTGGGCCGTAGCACAGATACGCAGTATTTT. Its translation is CASSPPLGRSTDTQYF.